Here is one T cell receptor (beta chain) with its context. What antigen it recognizes has not been identified. No per-base quality is available; no much larger clone lies one base away. Collaborating institutions collected whole blood in K2EDTA tubes following their own protocols. For TCRbeta analysis, collaborators shipped samples in one of three forms: frozen whole blood, isolated PBMCs, or DNA extracted from either of those sample types. The immunoSEQ Assay, a bias-controlled multiplex PCR, was used to amplify TCRbeta CDR3 regions from genomic DNA. The source study handled its data this way. The number of nucleated cells in each sample was estimated from the amplification of reference gene primers within the assay. To quantify the absolute abundance of each unique TCRbeta CDR3 rearrangement, sequence reads were collapsed and filtered. For each sample, productive Simpson clonality was calculated by taking the square root of Simpson's diversity index across productive rearrangements. The immuneACCESS repertoire file appears here via TCRdb, limited to in-frame rearrangements. These files lack a portion of the clones; in checked studies, under half of the deficit traces to unresolved V genes, and the cause of the others is not known. The V and J calls and clone size were taken over from that table, and D and trimming were inferred from the DNA. The sample table holds around 700,000 clones, of which 70% to 90% were seen once. The ten largest clones add up to more than 0.25% of the sample.

Sequences SGHRS (CDR1) and YFSETQ (CDR2) are obtained from the germline V gene. The CDR3 runs 14 amino acids, cysteine and phenylalanine included. The only DNA kept is the CDR3, 42 bases in frame from the first base. V loses 4 bases of germline sequence and J loses 6 bases, and the interval between the two ends is 16 bases. This sample is part of a study of blood T cell repertoires in COVID-19 (dated by TCRdb to 2018 to 2020). Study-level background: Samples covering the acute and convalescent phases of COVID-19 were provided by collaborators in the United States, Italy and Spain. The material from the prospective study consisted of cDNA or gDNA derived from T cells, B-cell-depleted T cells, or PBMCs. Samples came from the ongoing ImmuneRACE study (first 160 participants) plus 1,254 subjects from 6 global collaborators. HLA class I and class II types, where available, came from metadata supplied by the sample provider rather than from assay-based typing. A freely available public database, intended as a resource for researchers studying the immune response to SARS-CoV-2, is where the repertoires were released. The sample metadata nearly always contained a de-identified subject ID, COVID-19 status, age in years and sex. Deeply sampled blood TCRbeta repertoires from subjects exposed to, actively infected with, or recovered from COVID-19 were included in the dataset. Results and caveats for the whole study, not just this receptor: The amount of clinical and demographic metadata varied by source and participant and was provided uncurated.

This receptor was identified in a woman aged 18-29 years with acute or convalescent COVID-19. This sequence uses TRBV5-1 and TRBJ1-1; the D region possibly corresponds to TRBD1 (6 bases align). The sequenced sample was peripheral blood. The CDR3 protein is CASSLGHRGSEAFF. The DNA sequence reads TGCGCCAGCAGCCTGGGACACCGCGGGTCTGAAGCTTTCTTT.